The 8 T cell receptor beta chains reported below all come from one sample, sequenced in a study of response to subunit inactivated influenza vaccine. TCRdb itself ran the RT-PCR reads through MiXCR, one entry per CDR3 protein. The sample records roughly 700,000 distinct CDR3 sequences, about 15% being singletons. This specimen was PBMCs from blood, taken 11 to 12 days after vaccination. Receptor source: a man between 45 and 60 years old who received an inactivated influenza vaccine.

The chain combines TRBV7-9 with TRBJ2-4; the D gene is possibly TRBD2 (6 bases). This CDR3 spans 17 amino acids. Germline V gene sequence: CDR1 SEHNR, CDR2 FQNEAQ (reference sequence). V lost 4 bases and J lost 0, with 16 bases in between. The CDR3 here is CASSSDGPGLAKNIQYF. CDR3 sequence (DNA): TGTGCCAGCAGCTCGGACGGCCCGGGACTAGCCAAAAACATTCAGTACTTC.

CDR3: CASSQDVAGRDRYNEQFF. CDR3 DNA: TGTGCCAGCAGCCAAGATGTCGCGGGGAGAGACCGTTACAATGAGCAGTTCTTC. This chain uses TRBV4-2 with TRBJ2-1, with D possibly TRBD2 on 6 matching bases. V lost 0 bases to trimming and J lost 4 bases, with 19 bases between them. Germline V gene data show CDR1 as LGHNA and CDR2 as YNFKEQ. The CDR3 is made up of 18 amino acids.

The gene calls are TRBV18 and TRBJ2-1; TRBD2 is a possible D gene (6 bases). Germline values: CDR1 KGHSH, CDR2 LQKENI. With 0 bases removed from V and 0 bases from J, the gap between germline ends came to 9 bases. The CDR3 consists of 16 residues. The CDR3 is CASSPPGRSSYNEQFF. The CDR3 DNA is TGTGCCAGCTCACCACCCGGGAGATCCTCCTACAATGAGCAGTTCTTC.

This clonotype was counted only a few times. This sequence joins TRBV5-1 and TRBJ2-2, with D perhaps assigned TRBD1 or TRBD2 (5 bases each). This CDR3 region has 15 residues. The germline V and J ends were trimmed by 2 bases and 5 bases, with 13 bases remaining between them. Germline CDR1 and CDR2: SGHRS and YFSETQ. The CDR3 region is CASSFGTHATGELFF. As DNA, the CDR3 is TGCGCCAGCAGCTTCGGGACCCATGCGACCGGGGAGCTGTTTTTT.

This CDR3 is CASSTIQGPGELFF. Here the CDR3 DNA reads TGTGCCAGCAGCACCATACAGGGGCCCGGGGAGCTGTTTTTT. The rearrangement joins TRBV7-2 to TRBJ2-2; the match to TRBD1 covers 7 bases. The germline V gene encodes CDR1 SGHTA and CDR2 FQGNSA. With V trimmed by 5 bases and J by 6 bases, 6 bases remained unmatched. The CDR3 has 14 amino acids.

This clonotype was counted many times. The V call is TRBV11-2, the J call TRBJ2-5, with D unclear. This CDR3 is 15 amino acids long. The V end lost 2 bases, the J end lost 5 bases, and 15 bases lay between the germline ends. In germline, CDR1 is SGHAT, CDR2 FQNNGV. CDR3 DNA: TGTGCCAGCAGCTTAATTCTTGGAACAAGCGAGACCCAGTACTTC. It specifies CASSLILGTSETQYF.

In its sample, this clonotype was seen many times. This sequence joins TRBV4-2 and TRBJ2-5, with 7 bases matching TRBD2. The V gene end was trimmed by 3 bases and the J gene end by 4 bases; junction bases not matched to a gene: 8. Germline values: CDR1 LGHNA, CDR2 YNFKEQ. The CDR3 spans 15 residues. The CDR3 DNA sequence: TGTGCCAGCAGCCAGGGCCCTAGCGGTTTAGAGACCCAGTACTTC. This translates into CASSQGPSGLETQYF.

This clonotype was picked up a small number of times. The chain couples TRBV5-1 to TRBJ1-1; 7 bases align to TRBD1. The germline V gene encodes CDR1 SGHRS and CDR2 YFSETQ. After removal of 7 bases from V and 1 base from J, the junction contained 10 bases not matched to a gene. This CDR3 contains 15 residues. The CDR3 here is CASSIGTAGNTEAFF. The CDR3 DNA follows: TGCGCCAGCTCTATAGGGACAGCAGGGAACACTGAAGCTTTCTTT.